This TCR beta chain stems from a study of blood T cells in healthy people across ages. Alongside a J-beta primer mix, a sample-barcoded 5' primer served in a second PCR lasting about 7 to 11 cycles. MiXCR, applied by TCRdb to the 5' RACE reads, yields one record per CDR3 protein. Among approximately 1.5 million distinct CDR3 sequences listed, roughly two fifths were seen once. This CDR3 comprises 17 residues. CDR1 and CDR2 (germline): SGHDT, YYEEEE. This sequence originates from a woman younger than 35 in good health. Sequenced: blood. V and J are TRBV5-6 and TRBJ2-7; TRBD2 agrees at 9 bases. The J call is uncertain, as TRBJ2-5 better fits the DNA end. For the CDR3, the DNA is TGTGCCAGCAGCTTGGGCTCTAGCGGGATATGGGGAGAGACCCAGTACTTC. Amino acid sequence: CASSLGSSGIWGETQYF.